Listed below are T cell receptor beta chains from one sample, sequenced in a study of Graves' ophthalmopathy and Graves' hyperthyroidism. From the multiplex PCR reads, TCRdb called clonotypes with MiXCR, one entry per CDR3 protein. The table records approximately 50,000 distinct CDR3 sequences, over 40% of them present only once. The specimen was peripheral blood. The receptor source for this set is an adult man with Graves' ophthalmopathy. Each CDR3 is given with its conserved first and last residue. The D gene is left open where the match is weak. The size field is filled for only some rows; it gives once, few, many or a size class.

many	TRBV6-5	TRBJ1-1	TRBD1	TGTGCCAGCAACCCGGGACAGGGGGCTGTTGGGGCTTTCTTT	CASNPGQGAVGAFF
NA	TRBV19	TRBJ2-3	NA	TGTGCCAGTAGTCGTTCCTTGTCGACGCAGTATTTT	CASSRSLSTQYF
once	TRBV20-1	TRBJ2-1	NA	TGCAGTGCTAGAGAAGCGGAGCCTCTTCGGAATGAGCAGTTCTTC	CSAREAEPLRNEQFF
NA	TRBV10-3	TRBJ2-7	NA	TGTGCCATCAGTTTATCGGCAGGGGTATACGAGCAGTACTTC	CAISLSAGVYEQYF
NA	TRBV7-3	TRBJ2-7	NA	TGTGCCAGCAGCTTAGTGCAACCGGGGGAGCAGTACTTC	CASSLVQPGEQYF
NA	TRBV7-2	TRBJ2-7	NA	TGTGCCAGCAGCTTAGAGATCCCCTACGAGCAGTACTTC	CASSLEIPYEQYF
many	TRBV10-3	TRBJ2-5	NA	TGTGCCATCAACCGGGATCTGCAAGAGACCCAGTACTTC	CAINRDLQETQYF
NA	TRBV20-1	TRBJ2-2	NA	TGCAGTGCTAGAGATTCCTCGACAGACACCGGGGAGCTGTTTTTT	CSARDSSTDTGELFF
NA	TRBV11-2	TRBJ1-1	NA	TGTGCCAGCAGCTTCTCGCAGGGCCTTCGGATGGCTGAAGCTTTCTTT	CASSFSQGLRMAEAFF
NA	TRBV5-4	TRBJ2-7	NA	TGTGCCAGCAGCTTTGGGAAAAGGGCCTACGAGCAGTACTTC	CASSFGKRAYEQYF
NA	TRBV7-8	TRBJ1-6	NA	TGTGCCAGCAGTTTCTTACCGGACCGGGGGTCACCCCTCCACTTT	CASSFLPDRGSPLHF
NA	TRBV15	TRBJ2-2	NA	TGTGCCACCAGCAGGAGGACCGGGGAGCTGTTTTTT	CATSRRTGELFF
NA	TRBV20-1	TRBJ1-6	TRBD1	TGCAGTGCTAGGGGTAGGGGGCGAGATAATTCACCCCTCCACTTT	CSARGRGRDNSPLHF
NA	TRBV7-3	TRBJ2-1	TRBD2	TGTGCCAGCAGCTTAGTAGCGGGACGTGAGCAGTTCTTC	CASSLVAGREQFF
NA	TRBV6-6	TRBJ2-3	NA	TGTGCCAGCACTTACATCCGGCAGGGAGGCGTCCAGGGGCAGTTCACAGATACGCAGTATTTT	CASTYIRQGGVQGQFTDTQYF
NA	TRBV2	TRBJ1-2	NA	NA	CASSRTRSTDTQYFGPGNRGYTF
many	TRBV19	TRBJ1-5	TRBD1	TGTGCCAGTATGGACAGGGGACGAGGTCAGCCCCAGCATTTT	CASMDRGRGQPQHF
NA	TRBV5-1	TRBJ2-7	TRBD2	TGCGCCAGCAGCTTGGCTAGCGGGACTACCTACGAGCAGTACTTC	CASSLASGTTYEQYF
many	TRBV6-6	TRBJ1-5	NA	TGTGCCAGCAGTAGAGACAGACCCACCTCTAATCAGCCCCAGCATTTT	CASSRDRPTSNQPQHF
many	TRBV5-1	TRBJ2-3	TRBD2	TGCGCCAGCAGCTTGGGCGGGGGAGTCACAGATACGCAGTATTTT	CASSLGGGVTDTQYF
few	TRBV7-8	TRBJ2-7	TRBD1	TGTGCCAGCAGCTACGGGACAGGGGGCACCTACGAGCAGTACTTC	CASSYGTGGTYEQYF
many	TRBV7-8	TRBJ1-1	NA	TGTGCCAGCAGCTTAAGGTCTGGGAACACTGAAGCTTTCTTT	CASSLRSGNTEAFF
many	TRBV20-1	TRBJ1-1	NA	TGCAGTGCTAGGGTACTACAGGGAGTAGTCACTGAAGCTTTCTTT	CSARVLQGVVTEAFF
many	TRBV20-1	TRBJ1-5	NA	TGCAGTGCTAGAGATTCCTGGGGTCAGCCCCAGCATTTT	CSARDSWGQPQHF
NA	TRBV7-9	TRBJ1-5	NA	TGTGCCAGCAGCTTATTACAGGGTTTCAATCAGCCCCAGCATTTT	CASSLLQGFNQPQHF
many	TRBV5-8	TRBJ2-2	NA	TGTGCCAGCAGCTTGCGGACAGACACCGGGGAGCTGTTTTTT	CASSLRTDTGELFF
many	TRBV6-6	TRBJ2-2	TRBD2	TGTGCCAGCAGTTATTATCCGGGAGGGACCGGGGAGCTGTTTTTT	CASSYYPGGTGELFF
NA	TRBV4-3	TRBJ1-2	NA	TGCGCCAGCAGCCAAGAGAGAGGGTATGGCTACACCTTC	CASSQERGYGYTF
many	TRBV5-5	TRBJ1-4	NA	TGTGCCAGCAGCTTGGGCAGAGAAACTAATGAAAAACTGTTTTTT	CASSLGRETNEKLFF
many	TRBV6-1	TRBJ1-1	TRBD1	TGTGCCAACGAGGACAGGGCAGGTGACACTGAAGCTTTCTTT	CANEDRAGDTEAFF
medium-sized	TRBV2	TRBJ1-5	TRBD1	TGTGCCAGCAGTGAGGGTTATCGGACAGGGAAGGAGAAGGGCAATCAGCCCCAGCATTTT	CASSEGYRTGKEKGNQPQHF
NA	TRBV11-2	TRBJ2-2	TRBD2	TGTGCCAGCAGCCGGACTAGCGGAACTGCGAACACCGGGGAGCTGTTTTTT	CASSRTSGTANTGELFF
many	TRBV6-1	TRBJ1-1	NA	TGTGCCAGCAGTAGGGACGGGAACACTGAAGCTTTCTTT	CASSRDGNTEAFF
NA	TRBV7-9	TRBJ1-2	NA	TGTGCCAGCAGCCCCACAGGAATGGGCTACACCTTC	CASSPTGMGYTF
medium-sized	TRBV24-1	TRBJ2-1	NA	TGTGCCACCATGGGCAGCGCCTACAATGAGCAGTTCTTC	CATMGSAYNEQFF
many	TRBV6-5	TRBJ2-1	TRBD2	TGTGCCAGCAGTTACGGGTGGGAGGGTGACAATGAGCAGTTCTTC	CASSYGWEGDNEQFF
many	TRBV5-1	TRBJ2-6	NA	TGCGCCAGCACCCCGGAGGGCTCTGGGGCCAACGTCCTGACTTTC	CASTPEGSGANVLTF